The 20 T cell receptor beta chains in this list originate from one sample, sequenced in a study of blood T cell repertoires in COVID-19. TCRdb keeps only in-frame clones here, not all; method: immunoSEQ multiplex PCR. The repertoire holds 250,000 to 350,000 clones, with roughly 89% as singletons. The material sequenced was PBMCs or T cells enriched from blood (not recorded which). These receptors were taken from a woman aged 18-29 years with acute COVID-19.

As DNA, the CDR3 is TGTGCCAGCAGTTTATACCCTGGGGCCGGGACAGGCAATGAAAAACTGTTTTTT. This gives the protein CASSLYPGAGTGNEKLFF. The chain joins TRBV28 to TRBJ1-4; 8 positions agree with TRBD1. This CDR3 has 18 residues. Germline trimming cut 1 base from V and 5 bases from J; bases unmatched to any gene: 12. The germline CDR1 and CDR2 sequences are MDHEN and SYDVKM.

The rearrangement joins TRBV10-3 to TRBJ1-1; D is ambiguous. Trimming shortened V by 0 bases and J by 3 bases, and 14 bases separated the two germline ends. The CDR3 loop spans 16 amino acids. CDR1 is ENHRY, CDR2 SYGVKD, per germline. The CDR3 sequence: CAISESRKCGDTEAFF. The DNA of the CDR3 is TGTGCCATCAGTGAGTCGAGGAAGTGCGGGGACACTGAAGCTTTCTTT.

The chain joins TRBV6-2 or TRBV6-3 to TRBJ1-1; D possibly corresponds to TRBD1 (6 bases). Trimming removed 5 bases at V and 5 bases at J, with 15 bases between. The CDR3 spans 14 residues. Germline assignment: CDR1 MNHEY and CDR2 SVGEGT. The CDR3 sequence: CASSAQQGWTEAFF. The DNA for the CDR3 is TGTGCCAGCAGTGCGCAACAGGGATGGACTGAAGCTTTCTTT.

The V call is TRBV7-9, the J call TRBJ2-7; TRBD1 matches at 8 bases. Germline V gene sequence: CDR1 SEHNR, CDR2 FQNEAQ (reference sequence). The trim removed 5 bases at V and 3 bases at J, leaving 15 bases unmatched. The CDR3 loop spans 17 amino acids. CDR3 loop: CASSLPTGEDFLYEQYF. CDR3 coding DNA: TGTGCCAGCAGCCTCCCGACAGGGGAAGACTTTCTCTACGAGCAGTACTTC.

This clone was counted a few times. The chain is built from TRBV5-6 and TRBJ2-2; D uncertain. V lost 5 bases, J lost 6 bases, and 5 bases lay in between. The CDR3 spans 11 residues. CDR1 and CDR2 from the germline V gene are SGHDT and YYEEEE. As DNA, the CDR3 is TGTGCCAGCAGACTCTCCGGGGAGCTGTTTTTT. As protein: CASRLSGELFF.

The gene calls are TRBV3-1 (or the pseudogene TRBV3-2) and TRBJ2-1; the D gene is possibly TRBD2 (6 bases). CDR1 and CDR2 (germline): LGHDT, YNNKEL (reference sequence). V lost 8 bases and J lost 5, with 16 bases in between. This CDR3 has 14 residues. The CDR3 protein is CASWQRRVDNEQFF. CDR3 coding DNA: TGTGCCAGCTGGCAGCGGAGGGTGGACAATGAGCAGTTCTTC.

The chain uses TRBV19 and TRBJ2-1; D possibly corresponds to TRBD2 (6 bases). Trimming took 3 bases from V and 0 from J, leaving 9 bases between them. CDR1 and CDR2 (germline): LNHDA, SQIVND (reference sequence). The CDR3 is 15 amino acids. For the CDR3, the DNA is TGTGCCAGTAGTATTATGACTAGCTCCTACAATGAGCAGTTCTTC. Amino acid sequence: CASSIMTSSYNEQFF.

The V call is TRBV28, the J call TRBJ2-7, with D perhaps TRBD1 (6 bases). Germline CDR1 reads MDHEN; CDR2 reads SYDVKM. Trimming took off 4 bases at V and 2 bases at J, with 18 bases between the two ends. CDR3 length: 16 amino acids. This CDR3 is CASSSNDRTLPYEQYF. The CDR3 coding sequence is TGTGCCAGCAGTTCAAACGACAGGACACTACCCTACGAGCAGTACTTC. Together with reference TRBV28 and TRBJ2-7, the CDR3 gives the full variable domain: DVKVTQSSRYLVKRTGEKVFLECVQDMDHENMFWYRQDPGLGLRLIYFSYDVKMKEKGDIPEGYSVSREKKERFSLILESASTNQTSMYLCASSSNDRTLPYEQYFGPGTRLTVT.

This chain connects TRBV28 to TRBJ1-2; D gene ambiguous. V lost 5 bases and J lost 2, with 12 bases in between. Germline lookup yields CDR1 MDHEN and CDR2 SYDVKM. The CDR3 covers 14 residues. The CDR3 loop is CASSTHGGNYGYTF. The CDR3, as DNA: TGTGCCAGCAGTACCCATGGCGGGAACTATGGCTACACCTTC.

This rearrangement joins TRBV5-1 to TRBJ2-1; maybe TRBD2 (5 bases). The V gene lost 7 bases and the J gene lost 1 base, with 12 bases spanning the gap. CDR3 length: 14 amino acids. CDR1 and CDR2 (germline): SGHRS, YFSETQ. CDR3 amino acids: CASSPGGSYNEQFF. Written as DNA, the CDR3 is TGCGCCAGCTCCCCTGGAGGTTCCTACAATGAGCAGTTCTTC.

This rearrangement joins TRBV10-3 to TRBJ1-1, with unresolved D. Trimming pared 6 bases from V and 2 bases from J, leaving 13 bases between. The CDR3 has 14 amino acids. The V gene's germline CDR1 is ENHRY and CDR2 SYGVKD. The CDR3 sequence is CAIRVHNYNTEAFF. CDR3 nucleotides: TGTGCCATCAGGGTTCACAACTACAACACTGAAGCTTTCTTT.

The J gene is TRBJ1-5, the V gene TRBV30; 9 nucleotides align to TRBD1. With V trimmed by 0 bases and J by 2 bases, 11 bases remained unmatched. The CDR3 sequence is 18 residues long. The V gene's germline CDR1 is GTSNPN and CDR2 SVGIG (reference sequence). CDR3 bases: TGTGCCTGGAGTGTACGCACAGGGGGCGTGGGTGGCAATCAGCCCCAGCATTTT. Its translation: CAWSVRTGGVGGNQPQHF.

The chain is built from TRBV6-1 and TRBJ1-2, with D perhaps matching TRBD1 (6 bases). V lost 1 base and J lost 4, with 13 bases in between. The germline V gene encodes CDR1 MNHNS and CDR2 SASEGT. The CDR3 runs 15 residues. The CDR3 coding sequence is TGTGCCAGCAGTGAAGGCGCAGGGGCCTCCTATGGCTACACCTTC. Its translation is CASSEGAGASYGYTF.

J is TRBJ2-3 and V is TRBV11-2; 10 bases map to TRBD2. Germline V gene sequence: CDR1 SGHAT, CDR2 FQNNGV. The CDR3 has 18 residues. V shed 1 base, J shed 2 bases, and the junction held 9 bases outside the gene matches. In DNA form, the CDR3 reads TGTGCCAGCAGCTTAGTGGGGGTTCTAGCGGGAGTCACAGATACGCAGTATTTT. This translates into CASSLVGVLAGVTDTQYF.

The chain combines TRBV18 with TRBJ1-1; D perhaps matches TRBD1 (5 bases). Germline V gene lookup returns CDR1 KGHSH and CDR2 LQKENI. The CDR3 covers 14 residues. V lost 7 bases and J lost 0, with 12 bases in between. The CDR3 loop is CASFFDRLNTEAFF. The CDR3 DNA sequence: TGTGCCAGCTTCTTCGACAGACTGAACACTGAAGCTTTCTTT.

This sequence joins TRBV11-2 and TRBJ1-3, with 7 bases aligning to TRBD1. The CDR3 has 16 residues. The ends lost 5 bases at V and 0 bases at J; junction bases unmatched: 7. Germline loops: CDR1 SGHAT, CDR2 FQNNGV. CDR3 sequence (DNA): TGTGCCAGCAGCCCTTGGACAGGACTCTCTGGAAACACCATATATTTT. Its translation: CASSPWTGLSGNTIYF. Supplemented by reference TRBV11-2 and TRBJ1-3, the full variable domain reads EAGVAQSPRYKIIEKRQSVAFWCNPISGHATLYWYQQILGQGPKLLIQFQNNGVVDDSQLPKDRFSAERLKGVDSTLKIQPAKLEDSAVYLCASSPWTGLSGNTIYFGEGSWLTVV.

CDR3 in amino acids: CATRDLGQGAEEQYF. The CDR3 DNA reads as TGTGCCACCAGAGACTTGGGACAGGGGGCAGAAGAGCAGTACTTC. The rearrangement links TRBV15 to TRBJ2-7, with 12 bases lining up with TRBD1. Trimming at V came to 6 bases and at J to 7 bases, leaving 10 bases not matched to a gene. The germline V gene has CDR1 LNHNV and CDR2 YYDKDF (reference sequence). The CDR3 spans 15 residues.

The V gene is TRBV7-2, the J gene TRBJ2-7; 10 bases align to TRBD2. CDR1 SGHTA and CDR2 FQGNSA come from the germline V gene. J was trimmed by 9 bases and V by 1 base; bases with no gene match: 9. This CDR3 has 15 amino acids. The CDR3 DNA reads as TGTGCCAGCAGCTTAGGCCTAGCGGGAGCCGGGCTGCAGTACTTC. Amino acid sequence: CASSLGLAGAGLQYF.

V gene TRBV3-1 (or the pseudogene TRBV3-2) combines with J gene TRBJ2-7; a possible D gene is TRBD1 (6 bases). The CDR3 extends over 16 amino acids. Between the trimmed V and J ends, which lost 4 bases and 4 bases, there was a span of 20 bases. Germline CDR1 is LGHDT and CDR2 is YNNKEL (reference sequence). CDR3 in DNA: TGTGCCAGCAGCCTAATGCCCGGGTCAGGGGTGTACGAGCAGTACTTC. It encodes CASSLMPGSGVYEQYF.

This chain joins TRBV5-1 and TRBJ2-1; 8 bases fit TRBD1. Unmatched junction bases numbered 4, after V lost 2 bases and J lost 6 bases. CDR3 length equals 14 residues. Germline V gives CDR1 SGHRS, CDR2 YFSETQ. This CDR3 is CASSFTTGGNEQFF. CDR3 DNA sequence: TGCGCCAGCAGCTTTACAACAGGGGGCAATGAGCAGTTCTTC.